Each of the 18 T cell receptor beta chains below was sequenced from the same sample in a study of blood T cells in healthy people across ages. Then a second PCR, running about 6 to 12 cycles, was carried out with a sample-barcoded 5' primer and a J-beta primer mix. MiXCR, applied by TCRdb to the 5' RACE reads, yields one record per CDR3 protein. The sample records 630,000 or so distinct CDR3 sequences, less than 40% being singletons. Sample: blood. The receptors originated from a woman of 80 years or more in good health.

Comment on this clonotype: A single base separates this from a much larger clone, so it may be a read error. This sequence joins TRBV15 and TRBJ2-1, with D perhaps assigned TRBD1 or TRBD2 (6 bases each). The CDR3 loop spans 17 amino acids. Germline values: CDR1 LNHNV, CDR2 YYDKDF (reference sequence). CDR3 residues: CATSRDRPGAGYNGQFF. The CDR3 region has the DNA TGTGCCACCAGCAGAGATCGGCCGGGGGCGGGATACAATGGGCAGTTCTTC.

This clonotype was picked up a small number of times. The chain joins TRBV20-1 to TRBJ2-7; D gene unclear. The CDR3 length is 14 residues. Germline V gene sequence: CDR1 DFQATT, CDR2 SNEGSKA (reference sequence). Trimming left V 0 bases short and J 0 bases short, with 9 bases between. This CDR3 reads CSARDSALSYEQYF. The CDR3, as DNA: TGCAGTGCTAGAGATTCAGCGCTCTCCTACGAGCAGTACTTC.

On this clonotype: A read error may explain this, as a much larger clone is one base away. The J gene is TRBJ2-7, the V gene TRBV7-9; the match to TRBD2 covers 7 bases. CDR3 size: 15 residues. CDR1 SEHNR and CDR2 FQNEAQ come from the germline V gene (reference sequence). The ends lost 4 bases at V and 12 bases at J; junction bases unmatched: 18. The CDR3, as DNA: TGTGCCAGCAGCTCGAGACCTAGCGGATTAGAGACCCGGTACTTC. Translating it yields CASSSRPSGLETRYF.

A note on this clonotype: This likely came from a read error, as a far larger clone is one base away. The rearrangement links TRBV28 to TRBJ2-7; D is unresolved. The CDR3 sequence is 11 residues long. The germline V gene has CDR1 MDHEN and CDR2 SYDVKM. Trimming stripped 4 bases from V and 7 bases from J, with 8 bases between. Written as DNA, the CDR3 is TGTGCCAGCAGTTCCCGGAATGAGCAGTACTTC. It translates to CASSSRNEQYF.

This clonotype was counted many times. V and J are TRBV20-1 and TRBJ2-3, with 9 bases lining up with TRBD2. The V gene end was trimmed by 0 bases and the J gene end by 4 bases; junction bases not matched to a gene: 5. This CDR3 has 15 amino acids. Germline values: CDR1 DFQATT, CDR2 SNEGSKA (reference sequence). CDR3 bases: TGCAGTGCTAGAGATCGAGGGACTAGCCCAGATACGCAGTATTTT. It encodes CSARDRGTSPDTQYF.

This chain uses TRBV7-9 with TRBJ1-2; TRBD1 matches at 7 bases. The CDR3 is 16 residues long. Germline trimming cut 5 bases from V and 0 bases from J; bases unmatched to any gene: 9. Germline CDR1 is SEHNR and CDR2 is FQNEAQ (reference sequence). CDR3 in DNA: TGTGCCAGCAGCCAAGGGGGCGGGCCACCTAACTATGGCTACACCTTC. It is translated as CASSQGGGPPNYGYTF.

This chain links TRBV9 with TRBJ2-2, with 10 bases lining up with TRBD2. Per the germline V gene, CDR1 is SGDLS and CDR2 is YYNGEE. CDR3 length: 17 residues. The J segment lost 4 bases and the V segment lost 1 base, leaving 7 bases of the junction unmatched. CDR3 loop: CASSVTTAGGGTGELFF. CDR3 sequence (DNA): TGTGCCAGCAGCGTAACGACAGCGGGGGGGGGCACCGGGGAGCTGTTTTTT.

This chain connects TRBV7-8 to TRBJ1-4, with D maybe TRBD1 (6 bases). V was trimmed by 1 base and J by 8 bases, leaving 14 bases between them. Germline CDR1 reads SGHVS; CDR2 reads FQNEAQ. This CDR3 comprises 15 residues. CDR3 in amino acids: CASSLETGRGEKLFF. The CDR3 DNA sequence: TGTGCCAGCAGCTTAGAAACAGGGAGGGGGGAAAAACTGTTTTTT.

The chain has TRBV10-3 and TRBJ2-1, with 8 positions matching TRBD2. The CDR3 length is 14 residues. The germline V gene encodes CDR1 ENHRY and CDR2 SYGVKD. V lost 2 bases, J lost 9 bases, and 6 bases stayed unmatched. The CDR3 sequence is CAISEGRGGAEQFF. The CDR3 nucleotides read TGTGCCATCAGTGAGGGCCGGGGGGGCGCTGAGCAGTTCTTC.

The sample holds many counts of this clonotype. The chain combines TRBV4-2 with TRBJ2-6; tentatively, D is TRBD2 (5 bases). CDR3 length: 16 amino acids. Germline V CDR1 and CDR2: LGHNA, YNFKEQ. V lost 0 bases and J 5 bases, leaving 11 bases between the germline ends. CDR3 loop: CASSQDDGERANVLTF. DNA of the CDR3: TGTGCCAGCAGCCAAGATGATGGGGAGAGGGCCAACGTCCTGACTTTC.

The chain carries TRBV10-3 and TRBJ1-1; a possible D gene is TRBD1 (6 bases). The CDR3 is 14 amino acids. Trimming shortened V by 2 bases and J by 5 bases, and 12 bases separated the two germline ends. Germline lookup yields CDR1 ENHRY and CDR2 SYGVKD. CDR3 sequence (DNA): TGTGCCATCAGTGAGAAGGGGGATGAGACTGAAGCTTTCTTT. Its protein product is CAISEKGDETEAFF.

V gene TRBV3-1 combines with J gene TRBJ1-3; D unresolved. CDR1 and CDR2 from the germline V gene are LGHDT and YNNKEL (reference sequence). With 1 base removed from V and 0 bases from J, the gap between germline ends came to 7 bases. The CDR3 consists of 15 residues. CDR3 region: CASSQVRTSGNTIYF. The CDR3 coding sequence is TGTGCCAGCAGCCAAGTACGGACCTCTGGAAACACCATATATTTT. Full variable domain (rest looked up from reference TRBV3-1 and TRBJ1-3): DTAVSQTPKYLVTQMGNDKSIKCEQNLGHDTMYWYKQDSKKFLKIMFSYNNKELIINETVPNRFSPKSPDKAHLNLHINSLELGDSAVYFCASSQVRTSGNTIYFGEGSWLTVV.

On this clonotype itself: A much larger clone sits a single nucleotide away, making a read error possible. This chain connects TRBV5-1 to TRBJ2-2, with 13 nucleotides matching TRBD2. This CDR3 is 16 amino acids long. CDR1 SGHRS and CDR2 YFSETQ come from the germline V gene. Here the CDR3 DNA reads TGCACCAGCAGCTTAAGGACTAGCGGGAGCACCGGGGAGCTGTTTTTT. Its protein product is CTSSLRTSGSTGELFF.

About this clonotype: A clone one base away is much larger, so this may be a read error. The rearrangement joins TRBV5-1 to TRBJ2-4, with a tentative D call TRBD2 (5 bases). Near its end, the DNA agrees better with TRBJ2-7, so the J call may be wrong. The V gene's germline CDR1 is SGHRS and CDR2 YFSETQ. This CDR3 has 14 residues. The CDR3 region is CASSLVSEGYEQYF. DNA of the CDR3: TGCGCCAGCAGCTTGGTCAGCGAGGGCTACGAGCAGTACTTC.

This clonotype appeared a single time. A read error may explain this, as a much larger clone is one base away. The V gene is TRBV12-3 or TRBV12-4, the J gene TRBJ1-2; 8 bases are shared with TRBD1. This CDR3 is built from 18 residues. CDR3 sequence: CACSETGGPPNWWYGYTF. In nucleotides, the CDR3 is TGTGCCTGCAGCGAAACAGGGGGTCCTCCCAACTGGTGGTATGGCTACACCTTC.

Many counts were recorded for this clonotype. The chain combines TRBV20-1 with TRBJ2-3, with D possibly matching TRBD1 (6 bases). Germline CDR1 and CDR2: DFQATT and SNEGSKA (reference sequence). The germline V and J ends were trimmed by 4 bases and 5 bases, with 31 bases remaining between them. The CDR3 spans 19 residues. CDR3 sequence: CSAISARSPSQGRGDTQYF. Here the CDR3 DNA reads TGCAGTGCTATTAGTGCCCGCAGTCCTTCACAGGGCCGGGGAGATACGCAGTATTTT.

This clonotype was counted many times. CDR3 DNA sequence: TGTGCCAGCAGCCCGGGGGGGCGAAGCAATCAGCCCCAGCATTTT. Protein: CASSPGGRSNQPQHF. V gene TRBV5-5 combines with J gene TRBJ1-5, with D tentatively TRBD1 (6 bases). Germline V gives CDR1 SGHKS, CDR2 YYEKEE (reference sequence). Trimming shortened V by 4 bases and J by 1 base, and 12 bases separated the two germline ends. This CDR3 region has 15 residues.

The V gene is TRBV7-2, the J gene TRBJ1-1; D gene uncertain. Trimming shortened V by 8 bases and J by 1 base, and 11 bases separated the two germline ends. CDR3 length: 13 residues. Germline V gene data show CDR1 as SGHTA and CDR2 as FQGNSA. The CDR3 coding sequence is TGTGCCAGCGGCGGCCGGAGGAACACTGAAGCTTTCTTT. Translating it yields CASGGRRNTEAFF.